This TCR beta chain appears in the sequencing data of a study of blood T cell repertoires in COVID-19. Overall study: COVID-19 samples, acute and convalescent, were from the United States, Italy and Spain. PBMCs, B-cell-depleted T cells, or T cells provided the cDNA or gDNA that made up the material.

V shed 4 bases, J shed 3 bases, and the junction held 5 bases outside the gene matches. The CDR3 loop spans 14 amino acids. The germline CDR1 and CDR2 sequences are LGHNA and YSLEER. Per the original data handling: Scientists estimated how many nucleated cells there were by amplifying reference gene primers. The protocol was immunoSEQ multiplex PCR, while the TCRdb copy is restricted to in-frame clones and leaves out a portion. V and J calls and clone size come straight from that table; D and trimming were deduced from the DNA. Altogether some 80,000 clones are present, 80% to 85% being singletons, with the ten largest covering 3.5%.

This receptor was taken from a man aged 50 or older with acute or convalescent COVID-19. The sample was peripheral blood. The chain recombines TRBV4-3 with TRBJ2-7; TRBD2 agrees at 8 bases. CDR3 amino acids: CASSPRGDYYEQYF. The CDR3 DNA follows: TGCGCCAGCAGCCCGCGGGGGGACTACTACGAGCAGTACTTC.